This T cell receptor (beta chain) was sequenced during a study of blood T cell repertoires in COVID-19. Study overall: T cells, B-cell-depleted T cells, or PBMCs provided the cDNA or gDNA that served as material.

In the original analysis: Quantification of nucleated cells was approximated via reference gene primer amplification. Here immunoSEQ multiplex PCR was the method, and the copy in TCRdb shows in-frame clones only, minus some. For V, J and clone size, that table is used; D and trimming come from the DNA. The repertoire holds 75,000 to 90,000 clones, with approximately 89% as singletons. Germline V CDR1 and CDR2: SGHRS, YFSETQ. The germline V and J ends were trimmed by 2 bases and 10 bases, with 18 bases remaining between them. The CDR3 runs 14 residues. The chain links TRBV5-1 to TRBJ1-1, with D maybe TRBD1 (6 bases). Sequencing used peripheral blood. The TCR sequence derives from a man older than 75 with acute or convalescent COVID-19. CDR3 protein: CASSLKGAGVVAFF. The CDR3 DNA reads TGCGCCAGCAGCTTAAAGGGCGCAGGGGTGGTAGCTTTCTTT.